The 17 T cell receptor beta chains listed next were all sequenced from one sample in a study of cytomegalovirus exposure and HLA in healthy donors. The primer mix had 60 Vbeta and 13 Jbeta primers. Profiling relied on immunoSEQ multiplex PCR, and the TCRdb table lists in-frame clones only, not all of them. The sample yields some 91,000 clones, over 75% seen once. Specimen: PBMCs. The source of these receptors is a man aged 35-49 years in good health and CMV-seronegative.

V is TRBV7-2 and J is TRBJ2-1, with D possibly matching TRBD2 (6 bases). V gave up 1 base and J gave up 14 bases, with 15 bases separating them. Per the germline V gene, CDR1 is SGHTA and CDR2 is FQGNSA. The CDR3 length is 13 residues. The CDR3 DNA is TGTGCCAGCAGCTTAGTGCCGGAGGGACCTGAGTTCTTC. Translating gives CASSLVPEGPEFF.

The chain employs TRBV6-6 and TRBJ2-1; D might be TRBD1 (6 bases). CDR1 MNHNY and CDR2 SVGAGI come from the germline V gene (reference sequence). Trimming cost V 5 bases and J 8 bases, with 13 bases left between them. This CDR3 is built from 13 residues. The CDR3 sequence is CASSDYRVDEQFF. For the CDR3, the DNA is TGTGCCAGCAGTGACTACAGGGTTGATGAGCAGTTCTTC.

V usage is TRBV18 and J usage is TRBJ1-1; D call uncertain. V was trimmed by 2 bases and J by 0 bases, leaving 4 bases between them. From germline, CDR1 is KGHSH and CDR2 LQKENI. The CDR3 has 13 amino acids. This CDR3 is CASSPGMNTEAFF. In DNA form, the CDR3 reads TGTGCCAGCTCACCAGGCATGAACACTGAAGCTTTCTTT.

The CDR3 DNA reads TGTGCCAGCTCACCAAACAGGGGAACCTACGAGCAGTACTTC. It codes for CASSPNRGTYEQYF. The J gene is TRBJ2-7, the V gene TRBV18; 7 bases agree with TRBD1. Per germline, CDR1 KGHSH and CDR2 LQKENI. J gave up 2 bases and V 2 bases, and 3 bases lay outside the gene matches. This CDR3 region has 14 residues.

CDR3 loop: CASSQDSGTGGFLRGYTF. CDR3 in DNA: TGTGCCAGCAGCCAAGATTCGGGGACAGGGGGCTTTCTTCGTGGCTACACCTTC. The V call is TRBV4-2, the J call TRBJ1-2; 12 bases fit TRBD1. Unmatched junction bases numbered 12, after V lost 0 bases and J lost 7 bases. The CDR3 sequence is 18 residues long. Germline loops: CDR1 LGHNA, CDR2 YNFKEQ.

V is TRBV6-1 and J is TRBJ2-3; TRBD1 matches at 7 bases. This CDR3 spans 16 amino acids. Trimming removed 0 bases from V and 2 bases from J; junction bases left unmatched: 5. Germline assignment: CDR1 MNHNS and CDR2 SASEGT. The CDR3 bases are TGTGCCAGCAGTGAAGCGAGGACAGGAACCACAGATACGCAGTATTTT. This sequence encodes CASSEARTGTTDTQYF.

In its sample, this clone was seen a few times. The V call is TRBV28, the J call TRBJ1-5, with a possible D match to TRBD1 (5 bases). V dropped 2 bases and J dropped 2 bases, with 7 bases sitting between them. This CDR3 spans 14 amino acids. CDR1 and CDR2 (germline): MDHEN, SYDVKM. CDR3 sequence (DNA): TGTGCCAGCAGTTTACTAGGGGGCAATCAGCCCCAGCATTTT. It specifies CASSLLGGNQPQHF.

The gene calls are TRBV9 and TRBJ1-4, with D perhaps matching TRBD1 (5 bases). Germline CDR1 SGDLS, CDR2 YYNGEE. The germline V and J ends were trimmed by 0 bases and 5 bases, with 11 bases remaining between them. The CDR3 is made up of 15 amino acids. CDR3 sequence: CASSVVVGGNEKLFF. The DNA of the CDR3 is TGTGCCAGCAGCGTAGTGGTCGGGGGGAATGAAAAACTGTTTTTT.

A few counts support this clone. V is TRBV4-1 and J is TRBJ2-3; 9 bases are shared with TRBD1. Germline CDR1 and CDR2: MGHRA and YSYEKL. V dropped 0 bases and J dropped 6; count of bases not matched to a gene: 4. This CDR3 has 15 residues. Here the CDR3 reads CASSQEQGAFDTQYF. DNA for the CDR3: TGCGCCAGCAGCCAAGAACAGGGGGCCTTTGATACGCAGTATTTT.

The V gene is TRBV6-5, the J gene TRBJ1-3, with 9 bases matching TRBD1. Per germline, CDR1 MNHEY and CDR2 SVGAGI. The V segment lost 3 bases and the J segment 2 bases; nucleotides outside the gene matches: 5. The CDR3 spans 16 residues. CDR3 sequence (DNA): TGTGCCAGCAGTTATTCCGGGACAGGGACTGGAAACACCATATATTTT. The encoded protein is CASSYSGTGTGNTIYF.

V and J are TRBV30 and TRBJ1-1; D unclear. Trimming pared 3 bases from V and 3 bases from J, leaving 11 bases between. CDR3 size: 13 residues. The V gene's germline CDR1 is GTSNPN and CDR2 SVGIG (reference sequence). CDR3 region: CAWREQRDTEAFF. CDR3 DNA sequence: TGTGCCTGGAGAGAACAGCGGGACACTGAAGCTTTCTTT.

The chain uses TRBV5-1 and TRBJ2-7; perhaps TRBD2 as D (6 bases). The CDR3 consists of 14 residues. CDR1 is SGHRS and CDR2 is YFSETQ in the germline V gene. Trimming left V 0 bases short and J 5 bases short, with 12 bases between. CDR3 amino acids: CASSLGTSFDEQYF. The CDR3 DNA follows: TGCGCCAGCAGCTTGGGTACTAGCTTCGACGAGCAGTACTTC.

This chain connects TRBV15 to TRBJ2-6; 7 bases align to TRBD2. The V gene end was trimmed by 0 bases and the J gene end by 2 bases; junction bases not matched to a gene: 1. CDR3 length: 16 amino acids. Germline V gene sequence: CDR1 LNHNV, CDR2 YYDKDF (reference sequence). Here the CDR3 reads CATSREGRAGANVLTF. The CDR3 nucleotides are TGTGCCACCAGCAGAGAAGGGAGGGCTGGGGCCAACGTCCTGACTTTC. Full variable domain (missing parts from reference TRBV15 and TRBJ2-6): DAMVIQNPRYQVTQFGKPVTLSCSQTLNHNVMYWYQQKSSQAPKLLFHYYDKDFNNEADTPDNFQSRRPNTSFCFLDIRSPGLGDTAMYLCATSREGRAGANVLTFGAGSRLTVL.

This chain connects TRBV19 to TRBJ2-4, with D possibly TRBD2 on 6 matching bases. The CDR3 has 16 amino acids. The germline gives CDR1 LNHDA, CDR2 SQIVND (reference sequence). Deletions cut 3 bases from V and 0 bases from J, with 12 bases between. The CDR3: CASSMLGTGAKNIQYF. As DNA, the CDR3 is TGTGCCAGTAGTATGCTGGGGACTGGAGCCAAAAACATTCAGTACTTC.

The genes are TRBV30 and TRBJ1-1; unclear D gene. The CDR3 is 11 residues long. Germline CDR1 reads GTSNPN; CDR2 reads SVGIG (reference sequence). The CDR3 region has the DNA TGTGCATCAACTATGAACACTGAAGCTTTCTTT. Its protein is CASTMNTEAFF.

The chain joins TRBV27 to TRBJ1-6; no clear D. V was pared by 5 bases and J by 8 bases, with 22 bases between. The germline V gene encodes CDR1 MNHEY and CDR2 SMNVEV (reference sequence). The CDR3 consists of 17 residues. CDR3 residues: CASSPNAAQLRDSPLHF. Here the CDR3 DNA reads TGTGCCAGCAGTCCTAATGCGGCCCAGCTGAGAGATTCACCCCTCCACTTT.

The J gene is TRBJ1-5, the V gene TRBV6-1; 7 bases align to TRBD1. This CDR3 spans 15 amino acids. V lost 4 bases to trimming and J lost 2 bases; unmatched junction nucleotides: 5. Germline lookup yields CDR1 MNHNS and CDR2 SASEGT. CDR3 residues: CASSVGQAGNQPQHF. CDR3 nucleotides: TGTGCCAGCAGTGTCGGACAGGCAGGCAATCAGCCCCAGCATTTT.